The rows below give T cell receptor beta chains drawn from one sample of a study of blood T cells in healthy people across ages. Each CDR3 protein is one row after TCRdb ran MiXCR on the 5' RACE reads. This sample has roughly 700,000 distinct CDR3 sequences; around a quarter occur once, and the top ten carry 9.4%. Separately, the same data were catalogued under a study of T cells of mothers and their children.

The sequenced sample consisted of blood. The receptor source for this set is a boy aged 5-17 years in good health. The CDR3 runs from the conserved cysteine through the conserved F or W. D genes are given only for firm matches. Clone size appears in some rows only: once, few, many, or a class for an expanded clone.

J: TRBJ2-1
V: TRBV29-1
size: few
D: .
DNA: TGCAGCGTTGAAGATTGGGTCACAGGCTACAATGAGCAGTTCTTC
CDR3: CSVEDWVTGYNEQFF

J: TRBJ2-2
V: TRBV28
size: few
D: .
DNA: TGTGCCAGCAGTTTCTCCGGAAGCACCGGGGAGCTGTTTTTT
CDR3: CASSFSGSTGELFF

J: TRBJ1-6
V: TRBV7-6
size: .
D: .
DNA: TGTGCCAGCAGCTTAGCGGACAGCAATTCACCCCTCCACTTT
CDR3: CASSLADSNSPLHF

J: TRBJ2-5
V: TRBV20-1
size: .
D: TRBD1
DNA: TGCAGTGGGTTTTCCGGGACAGGGCAAGAGACCCAGTACTTC
CDR3: CSGFSGTGQETQYF

J: TRBJ2-5
V: TRBV29-1
size: .
D: TRBD1
DNA: TGCAGCGTCACAGGGCAGGGGGCTTCGGAGACCCAGTACTTC
CDR3: CSVTGQGASETQYF

J: TRBJ2-5
V: TRBV7-8
size: few
D: .
DNA: TGTGCCAGCAGCCCATCGTGGGAGACCCTGTACTTC
CDR3: CASSPSWETLYF

J: TRBJ2-1
V: TRBV7-8
size: once
D: .
DNA: TGTGCCAGCAGCTTAGCGGTCTTCTCCTACAATGAGCAGTTCTTC
CDR3: CASSLAVFSYNEQFF

J: TRBJ2-1
V: TRBV29-1
size: many
D: TRBD2
DNA: TGCAGCGTTGGAACTAGCGGGAACAATGAGCAGTTCTTC
CDR3: CSVGTSGNNEQFF

J: TRBJ2-7
V: TRBV20-1
size: .
D: .
DNA: TGCAGTGCCGGTTCCGGACGCGGGGCCTACGAGCAGTACTTC
CDR3: CSAGSGRGAYEQYF

J: TRBJ2-7
V: TRBV6-1
size: .
D: TRBD2
DNA: TGTGCCAGCAGTGAATACGAGGCGGGAGCCTACGAGCAGTACTTC
CDR3: CASSEYEAGAYEQYF

J: TRBJ2-7
V: TRBV20-1
size: .
D: TRBD2
DNA: TGCAGTCTTAAACTAGCGGGAGGTTACGAGCAGTACTTC
CDR3: CSLKLAGGYEQYF

J: TRBJ2-7
V: TRBV4-1
size: .
D: TRBD1
DNA: TGCGCCAGCAGCGCCCTCAACAGGGGGGACGAGCAGTACTTC
CDR3: CASSALNRGDEQYF

J: TRBJ2-4
V: TRBV28
size: .
D: TRBD2
DNA: TGTGCCAGCAGTCCAGCGGGGAGTAAAAGCATTCAGTACTTC
CDR3: CASSPAGSKSIQYF

J: TRBJ2-5
V: TRBV7-2
size: few
D: TRBD2
DNA: TGTGCCAGCAGCTTCGGACTAGCGGGAGGGTTCGGCCAAGAGGCCCAGTACTTC
CDR3: CASSFGLAGGFGQEAQYF

J: TRBJ2-5
V: TRBV2
size: few
D: .
DNA: TGTGCCAGCAGTGCGGATAAAGAGACCCAGTACTTC
CDR3: CASSADKETQYF

J: TRBJ2-7
V: TRBV6-2/TRBV6-3
size: few
D: TRBD2
DNA: TGTGCCAGCACCATAGCGGGGCTCTCCTACGAGCAGTACTTC
CDR3: CASTIAGLSYEQYF

J: TRBJ2-7
V: TRBV27
size: .
D: .
DNA: TGTGCCAGCAGTTTACGGATAAACTACGAGCAGTACTTC
CDR3: CASSLRINYEQYF

J: TRBJ2-2
V: TRBV3-1
size: .
D: .
DNA: TGTGCCAGCAGCCAAGGACAGGTTCACACCGGGGAGCTGTTTTTT
CDR3: CASSQGQVHTGELFF

J: TRBJ2-1
V: TRBV29-1
size: few
D: .
DNA: TGCAGCGTTGAGGGGGACTCCGCCGGGGACAATGAGCAGTTCTTC
CDR3: CSVEGDSAGDNEQFF

J: TRBJ2-3
V: TRBV20-1
size: .
D: TRBD2
DNA: TGCAGTGCTAGAGATTTGCTAGCGGGAGATGTGTCAGATACGCAGTATTTT
CDR3: CSARDLLAGDVSDTQYF

J: TRBJ2-3
V: TRBV4-3
size: .
D: .
DNA: TGCGCCAGCAGCCAAGGAAGAAGGGGGGGCGAATTCACAGATACGCAGTATTTT
CDR3: CASSQGRRGGEFTDTQYF

J: TRBJ2-5
V: TRBV13
size: few
D: .
DNA: TGTGCCAGCAGCTCTGGATCTTTGGCTTTGGAGACCCAGTACTTC
CDR3: CASSSGSLALETQYF

J: TRBJ1-5
V: TRBV28
size: many
D: TRBD1
DNA: TGTGCCAGCAGCCCCGGGACAGGGCATCAGCCCCAGCATTTT
CDR3: CASSPGTGHQPQHF

J: TRBJ2-7
V: TRBV27
size: .
D: TRBD1
DNA: TGTGCCAGCAACCCCTTCGGGACAGGGGCCTACGAGCAGTACTTC
CDR3: CASNPFGTGAYEQYF

J: TRBJ2-2
V: TRBV29-1
size: few
D: TRBD2
DNA: TGCAGCGTTGCTTGGGCGGGGGATAACACCGGGGAGCTGTTTTTT
CDR3: CSVAWAGDNTGELFF

J: TRBJ2-5
V: TRBV4-1
size: .
D: .
DNA: TGCGCCAGCAGCCAAGAACCTGGCGCGGGGACCCAGTACTTC
CDR3: CASSQEPGAGTQYF

J: TRBJ2-2
V: TRBV6-5
size: few
D: .
DNA: TGTGCCAGCAGTTACTCCAGGGCTACCGGGGAGCTGTTTTTT
CDR3: CASSYSRATGELFF

J: TRBJ1-2
V: TRBV6-1
size: .
D: .
DNA: TGTGCCAGCAGTGCTACGGACTCTTCCTATGGCTACACCTTC
CDR3: CASSATDSSYGYTF

J: TRBJ2-5
V: TRBV12-3/TRBV12-4
size: few
D: .
DNA: TGTGCCAGCAGAGGACTCAACGCGGAGACCCAGTACTTC
CDR3: CASRGLNAETQYF

J: TRBJ2-1
V: TRBV7-9
size: .
D: TRBD2
DNA: TGTGCCAGCAGCCTAGTATGGCGGGAGGGCCCCAATGAGCAGTTCTTC
CDR3: CASSLVWREGPNEQFF

J: TRBJ1-1
V: TRBV12-3/TRBV12-4
size: .
D: .
DNA: TGTGCCAGCAGTTTTCCTTATCCCAACACTGAAGCTTTCTTT
CDR3: CASSFPYPNTEAFF

J: TRBJ2-5
V: TRBV2
size: few
D: TRBD2
DNA: TGTGCCAGCAGTGAAGTTAGCGGGGGAGGGACCCAGTACTTC
CDR3: CASSEVSGGGTQYF

J: TRBJ1-5
V: TRBV20-1
size: once
D: .
DNA: TGCAGTGCTAGAGTGGCGGGGGCCGTTAATCAGCCCCAGCATTTT
CDR3: CSARVAGAVNQPQHF

J: TRBJ2-7
V: TRBV4-1
size: .
D: TRBD2
DNA: TGCGCCAGCAGCCAAGACTGGGACTACTCCTACGAGCAGTACTTC
CDR3: CASSQDWDYSYEQYF

J: TRBJ2-3
V: TRBV24-1
size: .
D: TRBD2
DNA: TGTGCCACCAGTGACCCCGTACTAGCGATCACAGATACGCAGTATTTT
CDR3: CATSDPVLAITDTQYF

J: TRBJ2-5
V: TRBV29-1
size: few
D: TRBD1
DNA: TGCAGCGTCGACAGGGGGCGCCTTCAAGAGACCCAGTACTTC
CDR3: CSVDRGRLQETQYF

J: TRBJ2-2
V: TRBV28
size: few
D: .
DNA: TGTGCCAGCAGTTCCCCCCTGGGCGGGGGCACCATCGGGGAGCTGTTTTTT
CDR3: CASSSPLGGGTIGELFF

J: TRBJ2-7
V: TRBV12-3/TRBV12-4
size: .
D: TRBD2
DNA: TGTGCCAGCAGCCCTAGCGGGGTGATCTACGAGCAGTACTTC
CDR3: CASSPSGVIYEQYF

J: TRBJ1-2
V: TRBV29-1
size: .
D: .
DNA: TGCAGCGTTGTGGGTAGTTATGGCTACACCTTC
CDR3: CSVVGSYGYTF

J: TRBJ2-7
V: TRBV4-3
size: .
D: .
DNA: TGCGCCAGCAGCCAAGATTCACAGATCTCCTACGAGCAGTACTTC
CDR3: CASSQDSQISYEQYF

J: TRBJ1-1
V: TRBV27
size: many
D: .
DNA: TGTGCCAGCAGCTTTTCGGGGAACACTGAAGCTTTCTTT
CDR3: CASSFSGNTEAFF

J: TRBJ2-5
V: TRBV29-1
size: few
D: TRBD1
DNA: TGCAGCACCCGTCTTCTCAGGGGGCGAGAGACCCAGTACTTC
CDR3: CSTRLLRGRETQYF

J: TRBJ2-5
V: TRBV7-2
size: .
D: TRBD2
DNA: TGTGCCAGCAGCTTAGTGGCGGGAGACTGGGAGACCCAGTACTTC
CDR3: CASSLVAGDWETQYF

J: TRBJ1-1
V: TRBV4-1
size: few
D: .
DNA: TGCGCCAGCAGCCAAGAGGGAGCGGTTCAGGCTTTCTTT
CDR3: CASSQEGAVQAFF

J: TRBJ2-2
V: TRBV5-1
size: few
D: .
DNA: TGCGCCAGCAGCTTGTTGGCGGTTAACACCGGGGAGCTGTTTTTT
CDR3: CASSLLAVNTGELFF

J: TRBJ2-1
V: TRBV6-4
size: few
D: TRBD2
DNA: TGTGCCAGCAGTGAATCTAGCGGGGGCCCGGGTGAGCAGTTCTTC
CDR3: CASSESSGGPGEQFF